The clone carrying this T cell receptor (beta chain) has a handful of counts. What it binds is unknown. This specimen belongs to a study of response to subunit inactivated influenza vaccine. In germline, CDR1 is LGHDT, CDR2 YNNKEL (reference sequence). The V end lost 2 bases, the J end lost 3 bases, and 14 bases lay between the germline ends. The CDR3 is made up of 15 amino acids. One entry per CDR3 protein, called by TCRdb with MiXCR from the RT-PCR reads. The repertoire includes around 650,000 distinct CDR3 sequences, about a sixth of them detected once, and under 14% sits in the top ten. Regarding the study as a whole: Every seasonal influenza vaccination brings in few new T cells, the authors suggested.

The specimen comprised PBMCs from blood, sampled roughly 13 days after vaccination. The clonotype originates from a man aged 50-60 years who received an inactivated influenza vaccine. The chain employs TRBV3-1 and TRBJ2-7, with D possibly matching TRBD1 (6 bases). The CDR3 nucleotides are TGTGCCAGCAGCCAACTATCCGGACAGCGCTACGAGCAGTACTTC. Protein sequence: CASSQLSGQRYEQYF.